What follows is one TCR beta chain and its context. In the same sample, other DNA sequences code for this CDR3. These data originate in a study of memory CD4+ T cells and cytomegalovirus serostatus. For the study at large: This sample comes from healthy Belgian adults, roughly 9 CMV seropositive, under 25 seronegative.

The CDR3 is 13 amino acids. With 6 bases removed from V and 0 bases from J, the gap between germline ends came to 8 bases. Germline values: CDR1 SNHLY, CDR2 FYNNEI. Data came from immunoSEQ multiplex PCR; TCRdb stores just in-frame clones and leaves some out. The table records over 40,000 clones, about 85% of them present only once. Single viable CD3+CD4+CD8-CD45RO+ cells were sorted as the memory CD4+ T cells. Serum IgG to CMV pp150, pp28, p38 and p52 defined serostatus. The V gene is TRBV2, the J gene TRBJ1-2; TRBD1 is a possible D gene (5 bases). The clonotype was recovered from an adult in good health and CMV-seronegative. Sequences were obtained from memory CD4+ T cells from blood. The CDR3 DNA is TGTGCCAGCAGACGGACAACTAACTATGGCTACACCTTC. Translating it yields CASRRTTNYGYTF.